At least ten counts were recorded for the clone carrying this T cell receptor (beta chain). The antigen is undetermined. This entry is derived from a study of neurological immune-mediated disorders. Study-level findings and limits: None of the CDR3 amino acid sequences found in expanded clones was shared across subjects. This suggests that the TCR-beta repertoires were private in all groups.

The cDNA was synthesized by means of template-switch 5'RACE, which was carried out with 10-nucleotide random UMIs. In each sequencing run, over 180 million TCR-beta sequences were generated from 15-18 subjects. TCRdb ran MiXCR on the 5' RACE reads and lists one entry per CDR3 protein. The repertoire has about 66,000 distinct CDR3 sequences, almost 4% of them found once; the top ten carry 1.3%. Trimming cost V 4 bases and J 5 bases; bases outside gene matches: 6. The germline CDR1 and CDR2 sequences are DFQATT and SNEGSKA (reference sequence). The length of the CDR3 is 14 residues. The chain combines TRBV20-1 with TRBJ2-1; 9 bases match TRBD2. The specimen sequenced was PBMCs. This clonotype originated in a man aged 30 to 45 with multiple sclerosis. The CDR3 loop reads CSATGLASNNEQFF. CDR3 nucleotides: TGCAGTGCTACTGGACTAGCGAGTAACAATGAGCAGTTCTTC.